The clone carrying this T cell receptor (beta chain) was counted a few times. V dropped 2 bases and J dropped 0 bases, with 12 bases sitting between them. The CDR3 totals 16 residues. Germline V gene sequence: CDR1 MDHEN, CDR2 SYDVKM. These data originate in a study of blood T cells in healthy people across ages. Together with a sample-barcoded 5' primer, a J-beta primer mix was included in a second PCR lasting roughly 6 to 12 cycles. TCRdb redid the calling of the 5' RACE reads with MiXCR, one entry per CDR3 protein. This table holds approximately 1,700,000 distinct CDR3 sequences, roughly two fifths found once.

V usage is TRBV28 and J usage is TRBJ2-3; maybe TRBD1 (5 bases). The source of this sequence is a human donor in good health. The specimen sequenced was blood. In DNA, the CDR3 is TGTGCCAGCAGTTTAGACCCAGGGCGAAGCACAGATACGCAGTATTTT. Protein: CASSLDPGRSTDTQYF.